The present TCR beta chain was sequenced within a study of cytomegalovirus exposure and HLA in healthy donors. The germline V gene encodes CDR1 SGHRS and CDR2 YFSETQ. V was pared by 4 bases and J by 0 bases, with 8 bases of the junction left unmatched. The length of the CDR3 is 16 residues. PCR used 60 Vbeta primers and 13 Jbeta primers. Profiling relied on immunoSEQ multiplex PCR, and the TCRdb table lists in-frame clones only, not all of them. Among some 98,000 clones, roughly a tenth were seen once, and the ten largest hold 4.5% to 6.5%. In its sample, this clone was seen many times. The TCR was taken from a man aged 50-59 years in good health and CMV-seropositive. The chain joins TRBV5-1 to TRBJ2-3; TRBD2 matches 7 bases. The specimen was PBMCs. In DNA form, the CDR3 reads TGCGCCAGCAGCGCGGGGACTATTACTAGCACAGATACGCAGTATTTT. It specifies CASSAGTITSTDTQYF.